Presented here are 29 T cell receptor beta chains from one specimen sequenced in a study of Ad26.COV2.S vaccination and SARS-CoV-2 variants. Sequencing used immunoSEQ multiplex PCR; TCRdb keeps in-frame clones, though not all of them. The sample records about 350,000 clones, around nine tenths being singletons. Treatment described: some 19 received Ad26.COV2.S at low or high dose, single or two shots; roughly five received placebo; per-sample allocation not given. Following the first vaccine or placebo injection, samples were taken on day 63. This sample comprised peripheral blood, obtained in a trial of Ad26.COV2.S vaccine versus placebo. The receptors stem from a person aged 18-60 years who received the Ad26.COV2.S COVID-19 vaccine or a placebo.

The chain has TRBV7-9 and TRBJ2-3, with TRBD2 matching over 9 bases. Germline V gene sequence: CDR1 SEHNR, CDR2 FQNEAQ (reference sequence). V lost 5 bases to trimming and J lost 0 bases; unmatched junction nucleotides: 6. The CDR3 is 16 amino acids. CDR3 sequence reads: CASSLRTSESTDTQYF. DNA of the CDR3: TGTGCCAGCAGCCTGAGGACTAGCGAGAGCACAGATACGCAGTATTTT.

The chain carries TRBV28 and TRBJ2-1; 8 bases align to TRBD2. This CDR3 region has 15 residues. The trim removed 6 bases at V and 5 bases at J, leaving 9 bases unmatched. CDR1 and CDR2 (germline): MDHEN, SYDVKM. This CDR3 is CASSWGLGRNNEQFF. CDR3 DNA: TGTGCCAGCAGCTGGGGACTAGGACGAAACAATGAGCAGTTCTTC.

This chain connects TRBV29-1 to TRBJ2-3, with TRBD1 as a possible D gene (5 bases). The length of the CDR3 is 14 residues. Per germline, CDR1 SQVTM and CDR2 ANQGSEA. The CDR3 is CSHRRQTSTDTQYF. The CDR3 DNA reads as TGCAGTCACCGGCGACAGACTAGCACAGATACGCAGTATTTT.

V usage is TRBV7-8 and J usage is TRBJ1-5; no clear D. The CDR3 length is 17 residues. Germline V CDR1 and CDR2: SGHVS, FQNEAQ. Between the trimmed V and J ends, which lost 3 bases and 2 bases, there was a span of 17 bases. CDR3 DNA sequence: TGTGCCAGCAGCTTGGCGAGAGTGATCATTGGCAATCAGCCCCAGCATTTT. Translation: CASSLARVIIGNQPQHF.

The gene calls are TRBV19 and TRBJ1-1; TRBD1 matches at 9 bases. V shed 6 bases and J 1 base; nucleotides not matched to a gene: 3. Germline loops: CDR1 LNHDA, CDR2 SQIVND (reference sequence). CDR3 length: 14 amino acids. The CDR3 loop reads CASRGTGWNTEAFF. The CDR3 DNA reads TGTGCCAGTAGGGGGACAGGGTGGAACACTGAAGCTTTCTTT.

The chain employs TRBV6-2 or TRBV6-3 and TRBJ1-5; D is perhaps TRBD1 (6 bases). The CDR3 runs to 13 residues. From germline, CDR1 is MNHEY and CDR2 SVGEGT. Trimming left V 5 bases short and J 7 bases short, with 12 bases between. The CDR3 here is CASSPQGTQPQHF. The CDR3 bases are TGTGCCAGCAGTCCACAGGGTACGCAGCCCCAGCATTTT.

The gene calls are TRBV7-8 and TRBJ1-4, with 7 bases fitting TRBD1. The CDR3 has 17 residues. Germline assignment: CDR1 SGHVS and CDR2 FQNEAQ. J gave up 0 bases and V 5 bases, and 9 bases lay outside the gene matches. DNA for the CDR3: TGTGCCAGCAGCCCTGGACAGGCGATAGCAACTAATGAAAAACTGTTTTTT. Its protein product is CASSPGQAIATNEKLFF.

The rearrangement joins TRBV6-5 to TRBJ1-6; 7 nucleotides align to TRBD1. Trimming cost V 5 bases and J 12 bases; bases outside gene matches: 13. CDR1 MNHEY and CDR2 SVGAGI come from the germline V gene. CDR3 size: 15 residues. This CDR3 is CASSPPGQETGPLHF. CDR3 nucleotide sequence: TGTGCCAGCAGTCCCCCTGGACAGGAGACAGGACCCCTCCACTTT.

CDR3 nucleotide sequence: TGTGCCAGTAAACAGCCCGGGGGCCCTGAAGCTTTCTTT. This encodes CASKQPGGPEAFF. This chain links TRBV19 with TRBJ1-1; D may be TRBD1 (6 bases). The germline gives CDR1 LNHDA, CDR2 SQIVND (reference sequence). V was shortened by 7 bases and J by 6 bases, with 15 bases between the two germline ends. This CDR3 is built from 13 residues.

The chain is built from TRBV7-9 and TRBJ1-1; D is unresolved. CDR3 size: 12 residues. Germline values: CDR1 SEHNR, CDR2 FQNEAQ (reference sequence). V shed 8 bases and J shed 1 base, with 8 bases lying between them. The CDR3 here is CASHTQNTEAFF. The CDR3 coding sequence is TGTGCCAGCCATACACAGAACACTGAAGCTTTCTTT.

V is TRBV28 and J is TRBJ2-7; D perhaps matches TRBD2 (6 bases). The CDR3 has 15 amino acids. Deletions cut 1 base from V and 2 bases from J, with 12 bases between. The V gene's germline CDR1 is MDHEN and CDR2 SYDVKM. CDR3 DNA sequence: TGTGCCAGCAGTTTATTTGGAGGGACCACCTACGAGCAGTACTTC. Translation gives CASSLFGGTTYEQYF.

This chain joins TRBV24-1 and TRBJ1-3; D gene ambiguous. V lost 9 bases, J lost 7 bases, and 18 bases lay in between. Germline CDR1 and CDR2: KGHDR and SFDVKD. The CDR3 is made up of 14 amino acids. In DNA form, the CDR3 reads TGTGCCACCCCTCGGGCCCGTGGGTGGAACACCATATATTTT. Protein product: CATPRARGWNTIYF.

The chain combines TRBV12-3 or TRBV12-4 with TRBJ2-3, with unresolved D. The CDR3 runs to 13 residues. V was clipped by 4 bases and J by 3 bases, with 8 bases between them. Here the CDR3 reads CASSSPRTDTQYF. Written as DNA, the CDR3 is TGTGCCAGCAGTTCCCCCAGAACAGATACGCAGTATTTT.

The rearrangement links TRBV5-5 to TRBJ2-7, with TRBD1 matching 8 bases. This CDR3 region has 14 residues. The J segment lost 6 bases and the V segment lost 0 bases, leaving 5 bases of the junction unmatched. CDR1 SGHKS and CDR2 YYEKEE come from the germline V gene (reference sequence). This CDR3 is CASSLGQGPIEQYF. The DNA of the CDR3 is TGTGCCAGCAGCTTGGGACAGGGGCCCATCGAGCAGTACTTC.

This clone was counted once. The V gene is TRBV7-9, the J gene TRBJ2-1, with 11 nucleotides matching TRBD2. CDR1 and CDR2 from the germline V gene are SEHNR and FQNEAQ (reference sequence). CDR3 length: 17 residues. Unmatched junction bases numbered 15, after V lost 5 bases and J lost 9 bases. CDR3 in amino acids: CASSHTGTSGTKAEQFF. CDR3 DNA sequence: TGTGCCAGCAGCCATACCGGGACTAGCGGTACAAAGGCTGAGCAGTTCTTC.

The chain combines TRBV30 with TRBJ2-1; 8 nucleotides line up with TRBD2. CDR1 and CDR2 from the germline V gene are GTSNPN and SVGIG (reference sequence). V lost 1 base and J lost 6; bases outside the gene matches: 5. The CDR3 consists of 14 residues. For the CDR3, the DNA is TGTGCCTGGAGTGGACTAGCGTGGGGCAATGAGCAGTTCTTC. As protein: CAWSGLAWGNEQFF.

The V call is TRBV28, the J call TRBJ1-6, with TRBD1 matching 8 bases. The germline gives CDR1 MDHEN, CDR2 SYDVKM. This CDR3 is 17 amino acids long. Germline trimming cut 7 bases from V and 2 bases from J; bases unmatched to any gene: 10. CDR3 bases: TGTGCCAGCACCCCTCCCCAGGGGGCGACCTATAATTCACCCCTCCACTTT. Amino acid sequence: CASTPPQGATYNSPLHF.

This clone occurred once. V and J are TRBV11-2 and TRBJ1-2; D perhaps matches TRBD1 (5 bases). V lost 5 bases and J lost 3, with 16 bases in between. The V gene's germline CDR1 is SGHAT and CDR2 FQNNGV. The CDR3 is 15 residues long. CDR3 sequence: CASSHWTGGDYGYTF. CDR3 in DNA: TGTGCCAGCAGCCACTGGACTGGAGGGGACTATGGCTACACCTTC.

The V and J genes are TRBV6-2 or TRBV6-3 and TRBJ1-1, with D possibly matching TRBD1 (6 bases). V lost 5 bases and J 4 bases, leaving 20 bases between the germline ends. The CDR3 spans 16 residues. Germline V lookup: CDR1 MNHEY, CDR2 SVGEGT. As DNA, the CDR3 is TGTGCCAGCAGTAAAGAGGGGGGGAGGATCGGCACTGAAGCTTTCTTT. Its protein product is CASSKEGGRIGTEAFF.

Here the CDR3 DNA reads TGTGCCAGTAGTCTCCGCCGGGACACCGGGGCAAGGGGGTCACCCCTCCACTTT. It yields the protein CASSLRRDTGARGSPLHF. V and J are TRBV19 and TRBJ1-6; D perhaps matches TRBD1 (6 bases). The CDR3 covers 18 residues. The germline gives CDR1 LNHDA, CDR2 SQIVND (reference sequence). Trimming took 5 bases from V and 10 from J, leaving 27 bases between them. The variable domain in full, with the rest retrieved from reference TRBV19 and TRBJ1-6, is DGGITQSPKYLFRKEGQNVTLSCEQNLNHDAMYWYRQDPGQGLRLIYYSQIVNDFQKGDIAEGYSVSREKKESFPLTVTSAQKNPTAFYLCASSLRRDTGARGSPLHFGNGTRLTVT.

This clone was observed a handful of times. The rearrangement uses TRBV18 and TRBJ2-3, with D possibly being TRBD1 or TRBD2 (6 bases each). This CDR3 spans 15 amino acids. With 2 bases removed from V and 1 base from J, the gap between germline ends came to 10 bases. Germline V gives CDR1 KGHSH, CDR2 LQKENI. The CDR3 nucleotides are TGTGCCAGCTCACCAGCGGGACACGGCACAGATACGCAGTATTTT. Translation: CASSPAGHGTDTQYF.

V gene TRBV5-6 combines with J gene TRBJ2-4, with D uncertain. CDR1 is SGHDT and CDR2 is YYEEEE in the germline V gene. The ends were cut back, 0 bases at V and 3 bases at J, with 7 bases in the middle. The CDR3 contains 14 residues. The CDR3 coding sequence is TGTGCCAGCAGCTTGGATTTGGTCAAAAACATTCAGTACTTC. This encodes CASSLDLVKNIQYF.

The CDR3, as DNA: TGTGCCAGCACCAGGGGGCCCAACACAGATACGCAGTATTTT. It specifies CASTRGPNTDTQYF. The rearrangement joins TRBV7-2 to TRBJ2-3; 8 nucleotides align to TRBD1. This CDR3 spans 14 amino acids. V lost 7 bases to trimming and J lost 2 bases; unmatched junction nucleotides: 5. In germline, CDR1 is SGHTA, CDR2 FQGNSA.

The chain recombines TRBV3-1 (or the pseudogene TRBV3-2) with TRBJ2-2, with TRBD2 identical over 7 bases. CDR1 is LGHDT and CDR2 is YNNKEL in the germline V gene (reference sequence). There are 13 residues in the CDR3. V shed 4 bases and J 6 bases; nucleotides not matched to a gene: 2. This CDR3 is CASSRAGAGELFF. The CDR3 nucleotides read TGTGCCAGCAGCCGCGCGGGGGCCGGGGAGCTGTTTTTT.

The chain combines TRBV7-8 with TRBJ1-5; no firm D call. With 1 base removed from V and 4 bases from J, the gap between germline ends came to 17 bases. The CDR3 spans 17 residues. Looked up from germline, CDR1 is SGHVS and CDR2 is FQNEAQ. The CDR3 loop is CASSLGSSWQMNQPQHF. CDR3 bases: TGTGCCAGCAGCTTAGGTTCTTCGTGGCAGATGAATCAGCCCCAGCATTTT.

The rearrangement joins TRBV5-4 to TRBJ2-5; the D is unclear. CDR3 length: 13 amino acids. Germline values: CDR1 SGHNT, CDR2 YYREEE (reference sequence). Trimming shortened V by 1 base and J by 2 bases, and 6 bases separated the two germline ends. The DNA for the CDR3 is TGTGCCAGCAGCTTGACGGCTCAAGAGACCCAGTACTTC. Translating it yields CASSLTAQETQYF.

This chain links TRBV30 with TRBJ2-7; D uncertain. Germline CDR1 and CDR2: GTSNPN and SVGIG (reference sequence). The ends were cut back, 0 bases at V and 3 bases at J, with 9 bases in the middle. The CDR3 runs 13 residues. CDR3 sequence (DNA): TGTGCCTGGAGTGTAAAGAGCTACTACGAGCAGTACTTC. Residues: CAWSVKSYYEQYF.

The gene calls are TRBV5-1 and TRBJ2-2, with D maybe TRBD1 (6 bases). V gave up 3 bases and J gave up 2 bases, with 14 bases separating them. The CDR3 contains 16 residues. Germline loops: CDR1 SGHRS, CDR2 YFSETQ. The CDR3 protein is CASSSRTELNTGELFF. The DNA of the CDR3 is TGCGCCAGCAGCTCCAGGACAGAATTAAACACCGGGGAGCTGTTTTTT.

The sample holds many counts of this clone. The chain links TRBV7-9 to TRBJ2-1; weak D call: TRBD2 (6 bases). Germline V gene lookup returns CDR1 SEHNR and CDR2 FQNEAQ (reference sequence). The CDR3 consists of 16 residues. V lost 6 bases to trimming and J lost 2 bases, with 17 bases between them. CDR3 DNA sequence: TGTGCCAGCAGAGCCCACCGGGACTTCACCTACAATGAGCAGTTCTTC. Residues: CASRAHRDFTYNEQFF. The variable domain in full, with the rest retrieved from reference TRBV7-9 and TRBJ2-1, is DTGVSQNPRHKITKRGQNVTFRCDPISEHNRLYWYRQTLGQGPEFLTYFQNEAQLEKSRLLSDRFSAERPKGSFSTLEIQRTEQGDSAMYLCASRAHRDFTYNEQFFGPGTRLTVL.